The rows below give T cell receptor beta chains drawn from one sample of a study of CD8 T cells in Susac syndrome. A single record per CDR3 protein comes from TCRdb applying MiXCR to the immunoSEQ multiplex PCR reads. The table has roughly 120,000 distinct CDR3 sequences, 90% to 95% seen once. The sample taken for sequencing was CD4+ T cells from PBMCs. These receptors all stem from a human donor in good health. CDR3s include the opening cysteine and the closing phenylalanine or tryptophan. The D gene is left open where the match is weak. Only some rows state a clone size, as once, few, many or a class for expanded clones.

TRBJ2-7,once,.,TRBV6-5,CASTRGASSYEQYF,TGTGCCAGCACCCGGGGGGCGAGCTCCTACGAGCAGTACTTC
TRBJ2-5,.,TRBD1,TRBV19,CASSFRQGAKETQYF,TGTGCCAGTAGTTTCCGACAGGGGGCAAAGGAGACCCAGTACTTC
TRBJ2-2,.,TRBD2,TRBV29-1,CSVDRTSGSSRELFF,TGCAGCGTTGATCGTACTAGCGGGAGTAGTAGGGAGCTGTTTTTT
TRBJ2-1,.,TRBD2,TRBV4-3,CASSQDWSNSGEEGMFF,TGCGCCAGCAGCCAAGATTGGAGTAATAGCGGGGAGGAGGGTATGTTCTTC
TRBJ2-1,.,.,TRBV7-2,CASSLTISSYNEQFF,TGTGCCAGCAGCCTAACGATCAGCTCCTACAATGAGCAGTTCTTC
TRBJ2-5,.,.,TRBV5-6,CASSLRGGVQETQYF,TGTGCCAGCAGCTTGAGGGGCGGGGTCCAAGAGACCCAGTACTTC
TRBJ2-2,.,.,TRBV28,CASSFGGYTGELFF,TGTGCCAGCAGTTTCGGGGGCTACACCGGGGAGCTGTTTTTT
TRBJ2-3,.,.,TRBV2,CATLRDWPDTQYF,TGTGCCACCCTCCGGGACTGGCCAGATACGCAGTATTTT
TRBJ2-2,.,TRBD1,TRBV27,CASKRTGGIGTGELFF,TGTGCCAGCAAGAGGACAGGGGGGATCGGTACCGGGGAGCTGTTTTTT
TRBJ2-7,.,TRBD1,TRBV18,CASSPGQGSSYEQYF,TGTGCCAGCTCACCAGGACAGGGGAGCTCCTACGAGCAGTACTTC
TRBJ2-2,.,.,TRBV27,CASSLFQGLDTGELFF,TGTGCCAGCAGTTTATTTCAGGGTCTGGACACCGGGGAGCTGTTTTTT
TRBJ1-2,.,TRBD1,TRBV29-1,CTAKLGQGIGYTF,TGCACCGCTAAATTGGGACAGGGTATCGGCTACACCTTC
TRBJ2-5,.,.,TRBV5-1,CASSSQTETQYF,TGCGCCAGCAGCTCGCAGACAGAGACCCAGTACTTC
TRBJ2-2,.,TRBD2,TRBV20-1,CSAASSGKAGELFF,TGCAGTGCCGCCTCGAGCGGGAAGGCCGGGGAGCTGTTTTTT
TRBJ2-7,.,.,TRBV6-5,CASRGKEARSYEQYF,TGTGCCAGCAGGGGGAAAGAGGCTAGGTCCTACGAGCAGTACTTC
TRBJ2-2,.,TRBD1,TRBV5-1,CASRDGTVNTGELFF,TGCGCCAGCAGGGATGGGACAGTAAACACCGGGGAGCTGTTTTTT
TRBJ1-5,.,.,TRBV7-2,CASSLSTITGSGPQHF,TGTGCCAGCAGCTTATCCACGATCACAGGGTCCGGGCCCCAGCATTTT
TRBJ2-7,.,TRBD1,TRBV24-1,CATSVTGGDEQYF,TGTGCCACCAGTGTGACAGGGGGCGACGAGCAGTACTTC
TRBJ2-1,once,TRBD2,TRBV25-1,CASSPRLAGGGLWFF,TGTGCCAGCAGTCCTCGACTAGCGGGAGGCGGACTTTGGTTCTTC
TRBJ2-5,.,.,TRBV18,CASSPLDQETQYF,TGTGCCAGCTCACCATTAGACCAAGAGACCCAGTACTTC
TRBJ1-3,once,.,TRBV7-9,CASSLKAGNTIYF,TGTGCCAGCAGCTTAAAAGCAGGAAACACCATATATTTT
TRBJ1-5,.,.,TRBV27,CASSLEGWSNQPQHF,TGTGCCAGCAGTTTGGAAGGGTGGAGCAATCAGCCCCAGCATTTT
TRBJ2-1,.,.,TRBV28,CASSLSWDNEQFF,TGTGCCAGCAGTTTGAGTTGGGACAATGAGCAGTTCTTC
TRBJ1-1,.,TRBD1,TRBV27,CASSFTGGTEAFF,TGTGCCAGCAGTTTCACAGGGGGTACTGAAGCTTTCTTT
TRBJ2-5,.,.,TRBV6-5,CASSSGFLVGETQYF,TGTGCCAGCAGTTCGGGGTTCCTGGTTGGAGAGACCCAGTACTTC
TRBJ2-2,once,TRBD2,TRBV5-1,CASRLTSGGTGELFF,TGCGCCAGCAGACTGACTAGCGGTGGGACCGGGGAGCTGTTTTTT